A selection of T cell receptor beta chains follows, all from one sample in a study of T-cell reconstitution after alpha-beta-depleted transplantation in children. TCRdb itself ran the PCR reads through MiXCR, one entry per CDR3 protein. The data show 780,000 or so distinct CDR3 sequences, roughly 16% seen once. The source material was PBMCs, mostly from graft donor cells, sampled 360 days after TCRalphabeta/CD19-depleted stem cell transplant. The receptors were sampled from a male patient younger than 18 who had a stem cell transplant for acute lymphoblastic leukemia, so the T cells may come from the graft donor. Both conserved end residues are part of each CDR3. D genes are given only for firm matches. Clone size is stated in some rows and not others, as once, few, many or a class when expanded.

TRBJ2-2,-,TRBV2,many,CASSSTSSGELFF,TGTGCCAGCAGCTCCACTAGCTCCGGGGAGCTGTTTTTT
TRBJ1-5,-,TRBV5-1,-,CASSRNRQGTVQPQHF,TGCGCCAGCAGCCGGAACCGGCAGGGAACGGTTCAGCCCCAGCATTTT
TRBJ2-7,TRBD2,TRBV18,-,CASSETSAGPYEQYF,TGTGCCAGCTCGGAGACTAGCGCCGGTCCCTACGAGCAGTACTTC
TRBJ2-7,-,TRBV10-3,-,CAISDPGYEQYF,TGTGCCATCAGTGATCCGGGGTACGAGCAGTACTTC
TRBJ2-7,-,TRBV7-9,-,CASSDTVPAGKNF,TGTGCCAGCAGTGACACCGTTCCGGCTGGCAAGAACTTC
TRBJ2-7,-,TRBV5-1,-,CASSLEASNYEQYF,TGCGCCAGCAGCTTGGAAGCCAGTAACTACGAGCAGTACTTC
TRBJ2-1,-,TRBV12-3/TRBV12-4,-,CASSLPLADNEQFF,TGTGCCAGCAGTTTACCGCTAGCTGACAATGAGCAGTTCTTC
TRBJ1-2,TRBD1,TRBV20-1,-,CSARVGTGANYGYTF,TGCAGTGCTAGAGTAGGGACAGGTGCTAACTATGGCTACACCTTC
TRBJ2-2,TRBD2,TRBV11-2,few,CASSETRTSRTGELFF,TGTGCCAGCAGCGAGACCCGGACTAGCAGAACCGGGGAGCTGTTTTTT
TRBJ1-3,-,TRBV7-9,-,CASSLISTSGNTIYF,TGTGCCAGCAGCTTAATCAGTACCTCTGGAAACACCATATATTTT
TRBJ2-7,-,TRBV12-3/TRBV12-4,few,CASSPSPSEQYF,TGTGCCAGCAGCCCATCGCCCTCCGAGCAGTACTTC
TRBJ2-2,TRBD2,TRBV3-1,-,CASSRHQSGTTGELFF,TGTGCCAGCAGCCGGCACCAAAGCGGGACCACCGGGGAGCTGTTTTTT